This T cell receptor beta chain was observed in a study of blood T cell repertoires in COVID-19. At the level of the study: Acute-phase and convalescent COVID-19 samples originated in the United States, Italy and Spain.

The assay was immunoSEQ multiplex PCR, and TCRdb's table has in-frame clones only and misses some. The data contain approximately 290,000 clones, 75% to 90% of them singletons. The CDR3 runs 14 residues. Germline CDR1 is MNHEY and CDR2 is SVGAGI. V lost 3 bases and J lost 9; bases outside the gene matches: 5. For recovered donors of Cohort 3, there were two negative PCRs, clearance, or symptom resolution. Sequencing was done on a sample of PBMCs or T cells enriched from blood (not recorded which). This TCR was sampled from a woman aged 25 to 39 who had recovered from COVID-19. The chain couples TRBV6-5 to TRBJ1-6; TRBD1 matches at 7 bases. The CDR3 loop reads CASSYRDSRSPLHF. In nucleotides, the CDR3 is TGTGCCAGCAGTTATCGGGACAGCCGTTCACCCCTCCACTTT.